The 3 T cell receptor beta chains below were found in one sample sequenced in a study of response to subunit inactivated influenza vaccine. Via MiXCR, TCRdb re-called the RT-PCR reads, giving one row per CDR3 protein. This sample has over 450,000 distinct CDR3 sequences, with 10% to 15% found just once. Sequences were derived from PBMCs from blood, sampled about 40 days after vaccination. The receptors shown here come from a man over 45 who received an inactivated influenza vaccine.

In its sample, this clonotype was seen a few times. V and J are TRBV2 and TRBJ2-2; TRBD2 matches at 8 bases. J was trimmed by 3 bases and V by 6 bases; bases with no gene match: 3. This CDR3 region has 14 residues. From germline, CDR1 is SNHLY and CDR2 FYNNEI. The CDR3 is CASRAGEYTGELFF. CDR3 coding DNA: TGTGCCAGCAGAGCGGGGGAGTACACCGGGGAGCTGTTTTTT.

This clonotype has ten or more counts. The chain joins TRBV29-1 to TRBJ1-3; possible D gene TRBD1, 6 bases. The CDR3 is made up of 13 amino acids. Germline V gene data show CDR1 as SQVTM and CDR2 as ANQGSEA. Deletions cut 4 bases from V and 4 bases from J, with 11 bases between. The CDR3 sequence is CSVVGGLGNTIYF. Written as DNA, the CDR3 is TGCAGCGTTGTTGGGGGGCTCGGAAACACCATATATTTT.

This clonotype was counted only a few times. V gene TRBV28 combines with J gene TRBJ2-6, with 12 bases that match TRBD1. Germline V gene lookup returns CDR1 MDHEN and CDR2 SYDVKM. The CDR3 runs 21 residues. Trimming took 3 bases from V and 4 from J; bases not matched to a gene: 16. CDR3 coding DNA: TGTGCCAGCAGTTTCGATGTTTTGTCGGGACAGGGGGCTTCCGGGGCCAACGTCCTGACTTTC. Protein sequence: CASSFDVLSGQGASGANVLTF.